The 29 T cell receptor beta chains given below trace back to one sample, sequenced in a study of blood T cells in healthy people across ages. Sample-barcoded 5' priming and a J-beta primer mix drove a second PCR of about 7 to 11 cycles. TCRdb itself ran the 5' RACE reads through MiXCR, one entry per CDR3 protein. The table includes about 680,000 distinct CDR3 sequences, around half detected once. Sequencing was carried out using blood. Receptors were obtained from a woman aged 60-70 years in good health.

The V and J genes are TRBV7-8 and TRBJ1-1, with D uncertain. The CDR3 is made up of 12 amino acids. Germline V gives CDR1 SGHVS, CDR2 FQNEAQ. V shed 5 bases and J shed 5 bases, with 9 bases lying between them. The CDR3 nucleotides are TGTGCCAGCAGCGAAGGGTGGACTGAAGCTTTCTTT. Its translation: CASSEGWTEAFF.

V is TRBV10-3 and J is TRBJ2-5; the D is unclear. Trimming took 4 bases from V and 3 from J, leaving 9 bases between them. The CDR3 covers 13 residues. The V gene's germline CDR1 is ENHRY and CDR2 SYGVKD. CDR3 bases: TGTGCCATCAGTGTAAACGATGAAGAGACCCAGTACTTC. This encodes CAISVNDEETQYF.

The chain employs TRBV4-2 and TRBJ2-2; 11 bases align to TRBD2. V was clipped by 0 bases and J by 2 bases; unmatched bases: 5. CDR3 length equals 18 residues. CDR1 LGHNA and CDR2 YNFKEQ come from the germline V gene. In nucleotides, the CDR3 is TGTGCCAGCAGCCAAGATCCGACTAGCGGGGCTAACACCGGGGAGCTGTTTTTT. As protein: CASSQDPTSGANTGELFF.

This chain connects TRBV7-2 to TRBJ2-7, with TRBD1 matching 9 bases. This CDR3 region has 15 residues. J gave up 2 bases and V 5 bases, and 7 bases lay outside the gene matches. Germline CDR1 and CDR2: SGHTA and FQGNSA. CDR3 protein: CASSPDRGGTYEQYF. The DNA for the CDR3 is TGTGCCAGCAGCCCGGACAGGGGAGGCACCTACGAGCAGTACTTC. Variable domain in full (rest from reference TRBV7-2 and TRBJ2-7): GAGVSQSPSNKVTEKGKDVELRCDPISGHTALYWYRQSLGQGLEFLIYFQGNSAPDKSGLPSDRFSAERTGGSVSTLTIQRTQQEDSAVYLCASSPDRGGTYEQYFGPGTRLTVT.

This clonotype occurred a few times. The J gene is TRBJ1-5, the V gene TRBV20-1; D call uncertain. V was trimmed by 5 bases and J by 0 bases, leaving 14 bases between them. Per germline, CDR1 DFQATT and CDR2 SNEGSKA (reference sequence). The CDR3 extends over 15 amino acids. The CDR3 bases are TGCAGTGCTTCGACGGGATTATATAGCAATCAGCCCCAGCATTTT. It translates to CSASTGLYSNQPQHF.

V usage is TRBV15 and J usage is TRBJ1-2; no firm D call. Germline values: CDR1 LNHNV, CDR2 YYDKDF (reference sequence). CDR3 size: 13 residues. Trimming removed 1 base at V and 6 bases at J, with 9 bases between. The CDR3 bases are TGTGCCACCAGCAGAGGTGCAGGCGATGGCTACACCTTC. Its translation: CATSRGAGDGYTF.

The chain links TRBV4-3 to TRBJ2-1; D may be TRBD1 (6 bases). In germline, CDR1 is LGHNA, CDR2 YSLEER. Trimming took 1 base from V and 8 from J, leaving 12 bases between them. The CDR3 consists of 14 residues. The CDR3 DNA follows: TGCGCCAGCAGCCAAGGTTCAGGGGTGGATGAGCAGTTCTTC. Its protein is CASSQGSGVDEQFF.

The chain is built from TRBV7-8 and TRBJ2-6; no definite D call. Germline CDR1 is SGHVS and CDR2 is FQNEAQ. The V end was cut by 2 bases, the J end by 0 bases, with 14 bases between. The CDR3 has 18 residues. The CDR3 DNA follows: TGTGCCAGCAGCTTAACGCTGGCCACCAGCTCTGGGGCCAACGTCCTGACTTTC. This sequence encodes CASSLTLATSSGANVLTF.

This clonotype was observed a handful of times. V and J are TRBV20-1 and TRBJ2-3; 9 bases agree with TRBD2. Germline V gene data show CDR1 as DFQATT and CDR2 as SNEGSKA (reference sequence). The V gene end was trimmed by 5 bases and the J gene end by 1 base; junction bases not matched to a gene: 4. CDR3 length: 14 amino acids. The CDR3 region is CSAGGGARTDTQYF. The CDR3 nucleotides are TGCAGTGCTGGCGGGGGGGCCCGCACAGATACGCAGTATTTT.

The J gene is TRBJ1-2, the V gene TRBV29-1; D is unclear. The V gene lost 3 bases and the J gene lost 4 bases, with 12 bases spanning the gap. This CDR3 spans 13 amino acids. In germline, CDR1 is SQVTM, CDR2 ANQGSEA. CDR3 sequence reads: CSVERGSSYGYTF. In DNA form, the CDR3 reads TGCAGCGTTGAGAGAGGGTCGAGCTATGGCTACACCTTC.

This clonotype came up once. The V and J genes are TRBV7-2 and TRBJ2-2, with unresolved D. The V and J ends lost 5 bases and 4 bases respectively, with 11 bases between them. The CDR3 runs 14 residues. The germline V gene has CDR1 SGHTA and CDR2 FQGNSA. The CDR3 coding sequence is TGTGCCAGCAGCACCACCTCACGCACCGGGGAGCTGTTTTTT. Translating it yields CASSTTSRTGELFF.

V and J are TRBV30 and TRBJ2-4; the D gene is possibly TRBD1 (5 bases). The CDR3 spans 15 residues. Germline V gives CDR1 GTSNPN, CDR2 SVGIG (reference sequence). Trimming pared 1 base from V and 1 base from J, leaving 11 bases between. For the CDR3, the DNA is TGTGCCTGGAGTGAGGGGCCGAGGGCCAAAAACATTCAGTACTTC. This encodes CAWSEGPRAKNIQYF. The variable domain in full, with the rest retrieved from reference TRBV30 and TRBJ2-4, is SQTIHQWPATLVQPVGSPLSLECTVEGTSNPNLYWYRQAAGRGLQLLFYSVGIGQISSEVPQNLSASRPQDRQFILSSKKLLLSDSGFYLCAWSEGPRAKNIQYFGAGTRLSVL.

The CDR3 region has the DNA TGTGCCAGCAGTTTCCTTACTAGCGGGACCGAGCAGTACTTC. It codes for CASSFLTSGTEQYF. The V and J genes are TRBV12-3 or TRBV12-4 and TRBJ2-5; 10 bases map to TRBD2. The J call could be wrong; TRBJ2-7 is a better fit for the DNA end. The CDR3 contains 14 residues.

The chain joins TRBV11-1 to TRBJ2-2; tentative D call: TRBD2 (6 bases). This CDR3 spans 15 amino acids. Between the trimmed V and J ends, which lost 5 bases and 6 bases, there was a span of 16 bases. Germline-derived CDR1 and CDR2 are SGHAT and FQDESV (reference sequence). This CDR3 reads CASSKRQGGAGELFF. For the CDR3, the DNA is TGTGCCAGCAGCAAGAGGCAGGGAGGCGCCGGGGAGCTGTTTTTT.

The J gene is TRBJ2-1, the V gene TRBV30, with 10 bases aligning to TRBD2. Germline CDR1 reads GTSNPN; CDR2 reads SVGIG (reference sequence). The CDR3 is 17 amino acids. V lost 2 bases, J lost 3 bases, and 10 bases stayed unmatched. CDR3 sequence reads: CAWSSPGLARFYNEQFF. The CDR3 nucleotides are TGTGCCTGGAGTTCACCGGGACTAGCGCGCTTCTACAATGAGCAGTTCTTC.

The chain combines TRBV20-1 with TRBJ1-2, with D hard to call. The germline V gene encodes CDR1 DFQATT and CDR2 SNEGSKA (reference sequence). The CDR3 is 13 amino acids. V shed 6 bases and J shed 8 bases, with 19 bases lying between them. For the CDR3, the DNA is TGCAGTGCACCCACAGAGAGTAGTCGGGGCTACACCTTC. Protein product: CSAPTESSRGYTF.

This clonotype occurred a few times. The CDR3 spells CATTGATKDTQYF. Here the CDR3 DNA reads TGTGCCACCACAGGGGCGACCAAGGATACGCAGTATTTT. The gene calls are TRBV6-6 and TRBJ2-3; 7 bases line up with TRBD1. Looked up from germline, CDR1 is MNHNY and CDR2 is SVGAGI (reference sequence). Unmatched junction bases numbered 10, after V lost 10 bases and J lost 6 bases. The CDR3 has 13 residues.

The chain joins TRBV7-2 to TRBJ2-6, with D possibly being TRBD1 or TRBD2 (6 bases each). Per the germline V gene, CDR1 is SGHTA and CDR2 is FQGNSA. This CDR3 comprises 16 residues. V lost 5 bases and J lost 0, with 11 bases in between. The CDR3 DNA is TGTGCCAGCAGCAAAGGGGGGATCTCTGGGGCCAACGTCCTGACTTTC. Encoded protein: CASSKGGISGANVLTF. The full variable domain, with the rest looked up from reference TRBV7-2 and TRBJ2-6, is GAGVSQSPSNKVTEKGKDVELRCDPISGHTALYWYRQSLGQGLEFLIYFQGNSAPDKSGLPSDRFSAERTGGSVSTLTIQRTQQEDSAVYLCASSKGGISGANVLTFGAGSRLTVL.

The chain recombines TRBV20-1 with TRBJ2-1, with 8 bases matching TRBD2. The CDR3 has 15 amino acids. V shed 5 bases and J 8 bases; nucleotides not matched to a gene: 14. Germline loops: CDR1 DFQATT, CDR2 SNEGSKA (reference sequence). The CDR3 DNA follows: TGCAGTGCTCCTCAAGGTGACCGGGAGGGGGATGAGCAGTTCTTC. It is translated as CSAPQGDREGDEQFF.

V is TRBV10-3 and J is TRBJ2-1, with D maybe TRBD2 (5 bases). The CDR3 consists of 15 residues. Germline V lookup: CDR1 ENHRY, CDR2 SYGVKD. Trimming cost V 10 bases and J 6 bases, with 22 bases left between them. In nucleotides, the CDR3 is TGTGCCAACAAGCTCCCGGACTCATTGCTCAATGAGCAGTTCTTC. Translation: CANKLPDSLLNEQFF.

A few counts support this clonotype. J is TRBJ2-7 and V is TRBV27; 11 bases fit TRBD2. Germline V gene sequence: CDR1 MNHEY, CDR2 SMNVEV (reference sequence). The trim removed 4 bases at V and 2 bases at J, leaving 10 bases unmatched. The CDR3 is made up of 17 amino acids. The CDR3 spells CASSSTGTSGPTYEQYF. For the CDR3, the DNA is TGTGCCAGCAGTTCAACCGGGACTAGCGGCCCAACCTACGAGCAGTACTTC.

Of note for this clonotype: It may be a read error: a sequence one base away is much more abundant. This chain uses TRBV29-1 with TRBJ1-1; 9 nucleotides line up with TRBD1. The germline V gene encodes CDR1 SQVTM and CDR2 ANQGSEA. This CDR3 has 15 residues. Trimming cost V 6 bases and J 0 bases; bases outside gene matches: 8. The CDR3 region is CSVDRGFSLNTEAFF. CDR3 sequence (DNA): TGCAGCGTGGACAGGGGTTTTTCCCTGAACACTGAAGCTTTCTTT.

In the case of this clonotype: Germline is not matched at one junction end, which may reflect a read error. V usage is TRBV7-2 and J usage is TRBJ2-3, with D perhaps TRBD2 (7 bases). CDR3 length: 16 residues. CDR1 and CDR2 (germline): SGHTA, FQGNSA. DNA of the CDR3: TGTGCCAGCAGCTTAGGGGGGGGGCTTAGCACAGATACGCTGTATTTT. Amino acid sequence: CASSLGGGLSTDTLYF.

The CDR3, as DNA: TGCGCCAGCAGCTCACGGACAGGGGGCGCTGAGGAAGAGACCCAGTACTTC. Its translation is CASSSRTGGAEEETQYF. The chain employs TRBV5-1 and TRBJ2-5, with 11 bases identical to TRBD1. The J segment lost 3 bases and the V segment lost 3 bases, leaving 10 bases of the junction unmatched. The length of the CDR3 is 17 residues. Germline-derived CDR1 and CDR2 are SGHRS and YFSETQ.

The chain couples TRBV3-1 to TRBJ2-6; the D gene is possibly TRBD1 (6 bases). The CDR3 length is 17 residues. Germline V gene lookup returns CDR1 LGHDT and CDR2 YNNKEL (reference sequence). Trimming left V 4 bases short and J 0 bases short, with 13 bases between. In nucleotides, the CDR3 is TGTGCCAGCAGCCCAGTCGGGACAACCTCTGGGGCCAACGTCCTGACTTTC. Encoded protein: CASSPVGTTSGANVLTF.

The sample holds a few counts of this clonotype. This chain connects TRBV6-2 or TRBV6-3 to TRBJ1-2; no definite D call. The germline CDR1 and CDR2 sequences are MNHEY and SVGEGT. Trimming shortened V by 6 bases and J by 2 bases, and 16 bases separated the two germline ends. CDR3 length equals 15 residues. The CDR3 here is CASSDHIAGNYGYTF. CDR3 sequence (DNA): TGTGCCAGCAGCGACCACATCGCAGGCAACTATGGCTACACCTTC.

In DNA, the CDR3 is TGCAGTGCGAGCAAAGCCGGGACACCGGGGAATGAGCAGTTCTTC. The encoded protein is CSASKAGTPGNEQFF. This rearrangement joins TRBV20-1 to TRBJ2-1, with D possibly being TRBD1 (6 bases). The CDR3 covers 15 residues. V was shortened by 6 bases and J by 7 bases, with 22 bases between the two germline ends. Germline V lookup: CDR1 DFQATT, CDR2 SNEGSKA (reference sequence).

The chain combines TRBV12-3 or TRBV12-4 with TRBJ1-5, with D perhaps TRBD1 (6 bases). Trimming removed 3 bases from V and 0 bases from J, with 9 bases in between. CDR3 size: 15 residues. CDR3 loop: CASSLAGVSNQPQHF. CDR3 DNA: TGTGCCAGCAGTTTGGCAGGGGTTAGCAATCAGCCCCAGCATTTT.

This chain connects TRBV6-2 or TRBV6-3 to TRBJ2-1; D unclear. Trimming stripped 6 bases from V and 9 bases from J, with 12 bases between. The CDR3 totals 12 residues. Germline loops: CDR1 MNHEY, CDR2 SVGEGT. The CDR3 nucleotides are TGTGCCAGCAGCGACTTTGGGTGTGAGCAGTTCTTC. It yields the protein CASSDFGCEQFF.